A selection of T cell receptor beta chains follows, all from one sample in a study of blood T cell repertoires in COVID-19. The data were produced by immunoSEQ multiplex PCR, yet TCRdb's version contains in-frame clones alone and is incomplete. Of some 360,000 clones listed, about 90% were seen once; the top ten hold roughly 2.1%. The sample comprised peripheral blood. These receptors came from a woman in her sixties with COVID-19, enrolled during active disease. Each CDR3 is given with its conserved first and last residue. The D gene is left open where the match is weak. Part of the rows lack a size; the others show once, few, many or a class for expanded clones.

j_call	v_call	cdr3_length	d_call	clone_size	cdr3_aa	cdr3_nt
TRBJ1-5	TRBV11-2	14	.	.	CASSLGRFNQPQHF	TGTGCCAGCAGCTTAGGGCGGTTCAATCAGCCCCAGCATTTT
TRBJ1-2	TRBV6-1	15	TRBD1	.	CASSERWQGARGYTF	TGTGCCAGCAGTGAGCGGTGGCAGGGGGCGCGGGGCTACACCTTC
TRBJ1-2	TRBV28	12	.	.	CASSPGVSGYTF	TGTGCCAGCAGCCCAGGGGTTTCAGGCTACACCTTC
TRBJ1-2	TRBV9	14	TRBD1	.	CASSARQGGYGYTF	TGTGCCAGCAGCGCACGACAGGGGGGCTATGGCTACACCTTC
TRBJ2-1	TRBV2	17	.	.	CASRGLKTVGSVSPGFF	TGTGCCAGCAGGGGGTTAAAGACAGTGGGATCCGTGAGCCCAGGGTTCTTC
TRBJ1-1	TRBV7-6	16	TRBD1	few	CASSPTPTGLNTEAFF	TGTGCCAGCAGCCCGACCCCGACAGGGCTGAACACTGAAGCTTTCTTT
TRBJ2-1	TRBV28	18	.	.	CASSLSENVGGRRGEQFF	TGTGCCAGCAGTTTATCTGAAAACGTGGGGGGGCGAAGGGGTGAGCAGTTCTTC
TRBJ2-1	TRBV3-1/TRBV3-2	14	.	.	CASSPWAIPGEQFF	TGTGCCAGCAGCCCCTGGGCGATTCCGGGGGAGCAGTTCTTC
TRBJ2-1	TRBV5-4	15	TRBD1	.	CASSQGTVSYNEQFF	TGTGCCAGCAGCCAAGGGACAGTTTCCTACAATGAGCAGTTCTTC
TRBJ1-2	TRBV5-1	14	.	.	CASSLAADSYGYTF	TGCGCCAGCAGCTTGGCGGCGGACTCCTATGGCTACACCTTC
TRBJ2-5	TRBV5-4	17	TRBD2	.	CASSLVASGGNQETQYF	TGTGCCAGCAGCTTGGTGGCTAGCGGGGGTAATCAAGAGACCCAGTACTTC
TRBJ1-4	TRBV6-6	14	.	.	CASSYDRTNEKLFF	TGTGCCAGCAGTTACGACAGGACTAATGAAAAACTGTTTTTT
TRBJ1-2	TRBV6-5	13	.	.	CASSYSGGYGYTF	TGTGCCAGCAGTTACTCAGGGGGATATGGCTACACCTTC
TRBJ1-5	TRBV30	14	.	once	CAWSDGRVNQPQHF	TGTGCCTGGAGTGATGGCAGGGTCAATCAGCCCCAGCATTTT
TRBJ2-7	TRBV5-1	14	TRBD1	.	CASSLLSTGGEQYF	TGCGCCAGCAGCTTATTATCGACAGGGGGCGAGCAGTACTTC
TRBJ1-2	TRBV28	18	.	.	CASSLLSRETFPLGGYTF	TGTGCCAGCAGCTTGCTATCCCGGGAGACGTTCCCACTAGGTGGCTACACCTTC
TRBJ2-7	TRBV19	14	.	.	CASSIGTVPYEQYF	TGTGCCAGTAGTATAGGGACAGTTCCCTACGAGCAGTACTTC
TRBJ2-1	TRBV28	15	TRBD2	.	CASSRSGGSYNEQFF	TGTGCCAGCAGCCGGAGCGGGGGGTCCTACAATGAGCAGTTCTTC
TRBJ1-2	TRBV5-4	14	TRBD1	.	CASSLGTEIYGYTF	TGTGCCAGCAGCTTAGGGACAGAAATCTATGGCTACACCTTC
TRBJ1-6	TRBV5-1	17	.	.	CASSLIAASSYNSPLHF	TGCGCCAGCAGCTTGATTGCAGCGAGCTCCTATAATTCACCCCTCCACTTT
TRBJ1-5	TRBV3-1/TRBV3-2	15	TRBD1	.	CASSYAGQGNQPQHF	TGTGCCAGCAGCTACGCGGGACAGGGTAATCAGCCCCAGCATTTT
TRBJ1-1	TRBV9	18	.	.	CASSVSREGGKLDTEAFF	TGTGCCAGCAGCGTAAGTAGGGAGGGAGGGAAGTTGGACACTGAAGCTTTCTTT
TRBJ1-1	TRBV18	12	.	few	CASSPRLTEAFF	TGTGCCAGCTCACCGCGGCTGACTGAAGCTTTCTTT
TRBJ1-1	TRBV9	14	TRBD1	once	CASTDDRVDTEAFF	TGTGCCAGCACCGACGACAGGGTTGACACTGAAGCTTTCTTT
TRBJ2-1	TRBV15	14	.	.	CATSRSGTGNEQFF	TGTGCCACCAGCAGATCCGGTACGGGCAATGAGCAGTTCTTC
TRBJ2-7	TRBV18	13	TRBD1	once	CASSPDRAYEQYF	TGTGCCAGCTCACCGGACAGGGCTTACGAGCAGTACTTC
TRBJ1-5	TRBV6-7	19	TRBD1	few	CASSFLRDRGPDSNQPQHF	TGTGCCAGCAGTTTCCTTCGGGACAGGGGGCCCGACAGCAATCAGCCCCAGCATTTT
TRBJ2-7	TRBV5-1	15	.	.	CASSPGWDKGNEQYF	TGCGCCAGCAGCCCGGGATGGGACAAGGGAAACGAGCAGTACTTC
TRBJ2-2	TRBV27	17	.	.	CASSLFPQSRNTGELFF	TGTGCCAGCAGTTTATTCCCACAGAGTCGGAACACCGGGGAGCTGTTTTTT
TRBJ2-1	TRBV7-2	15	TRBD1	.	CASSSRQGGYGEQFF	TGTGCCAGCAGCTCCCGACAGGGGGGTTATGGTGAGCAGTTCTTC
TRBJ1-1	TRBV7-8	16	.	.	CASSLIPQGRDTEAFF	TGTGCCAGCAGCTTAATCCCCCAGGGGCGGGACACTGAAGCTTTCTTT
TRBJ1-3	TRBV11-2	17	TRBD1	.	CASSLDLYTGGGNTIYF	TGTGCCAGCAGCTTAGATCTCTACACAGGGGGAGGAAACACCATATATTTT
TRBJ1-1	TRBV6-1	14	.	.	CASSETRGSTEAFF	TGTGCCAGCAGTGAAACCCGAGGGAGCACTGAAGCTTTCTTT
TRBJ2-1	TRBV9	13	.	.	CASSPPVSSEQFF	TGTGCCAGCAGCCCCCCGGTCTCTTCTGAGCAGTTCTTC
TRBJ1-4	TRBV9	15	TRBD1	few	CASSSTGQWGEKLFF	TGTGCCAGCAGCTCTACGGGACAGTGGGGGGAAAAACTGTTTTTT